A single sample is the source of the 17 T cell receptor beta chains below, sequenced in a study of radiation and T cells in renal cell carcinoma. Data came from immunoSEQ multiplex PCR; TCRdb stores just in-frame clones and leaves some out. This repertoire shows tens of thousands of clones, around 81% found once; its top ten account for 9.4%. Time point given: blood 4 weeks post-SBRT, at nephrectomy. Treatment of the sample: 15 Gy SBRT to primary tumor, nephrectomy 4 weeks later. This specimen was blood, taken from a patient whose treatment included radiotherapy and nephrectomy. These receptors were taken from a man aged 45-65 years with renal cell carcinoma.

This clone was counted once. This chain joins TRBV11-1 and TRBJ1-3, with D unresolved. V was cut by 5 bases and J by 1 base, with 15 bases left in between. This CDR3 is built from 16 residues. CDR1 is SGHAT, CDR2 FQDESV, per germline (reference sequence). The CDR3: CASSAGRVRSGNTIYF. For the CDR3, the DNA is TGTGCCAGCAGCGCGGGCCGTGTGAGATCTGGAAACACCATATATTTT.

The V and J genes are TRBV2 and TRBJ2-6, with D perhaps matching TRBD2 (5 bases). From germline, CDR1 is SNHLY and CDR2 FYNNEI. Trimming took 5 bases from V and 1 from J, leaving 15 bases between them. The CDR3 consists of 17 residues. For the CDR3, the DNA is TGTGCCAGCAGTCCCGCGGGCACACCTTCTGGGGCCAACGTCCTGACTTTC. Translated, it gives CASSPAGTPSGANVLTF.

The rearrangement joins TRBV19 to TRBJ2-5; 7 bases are a match to TRBD1. The germline V gene has CDR1 LNHDA and CDR2 SQIVND (reference sequence). The ends lost 4 bases at V and 2 bases at J; junction bases unmatched: 4. This CDR3 contains 14 residues. In DNA, the CDR3 is TGTGCCAGTAGTACCCAACAGGGGCAAGAGACCCAGTACTTC. Translating gives CASSTQQGQETQYF.

The chain couples TRBV6-1 to TRBJ1-2; D might be TRBD1 (5 bases). CDR3 size: 15 residues. V was shortened by 3 bases and J by 4 bases, with 15 bases between the two germline ends. Germline-derived CDR1 and CDR2 are MNHNS and SASEGT. The CDR3 sequence is CASSEGTGYLYGYTF. The CDR3 DNA reads as TGTGCCAGCAGTGAGGGGACGGGGTACCTCTATGGCTACACCTTC.

This chain links TRBV27 with TRBJ2-7, with D hard to call. Trimming removed 3 bases at V and 6 bases at J, with 12 bases between. Germline assignment: CDR1 MNHEY and CDR2 SMNVEV (reference sequence). CDR3 length equals 13 residues. The CDR3 protein is CASSFSGRAEQYF. CDR3 sequence (DNA): TGTGCCAGCAGTTTTTCCGGAAGGGCCGAGCAGTACTTC.

The J gene is TRBJ2-2, the V gene TRBV6-1; D is ambiguous. The V end lost 3 bases, the J end lost 1 base, and 6 bases lay between the germline ends. The CDR3 runs 14 residues. Germline loops: CDR1 MNHNS, CDR2 SASEGT. CDR3 loop: CASSEWGNTGELFF. In DNA form, the CDR3 reads TGTGCCAGCAGTGAGTGGGGGAACACCGGGGAGCTGTTTTTT.

This sequence joins TRBV7-9 and TRBJ1-5, with D perhaps matching TRBD1 (6 bases). Germline loops: CDR1 SEHNR, CDR2 FQNEAQ (reference sequence). Deletions cut 1 base from V and 4 bases from J, with 11 bases between. This CDR3 comprises 15 residues. The CDR3 bases are TGTGCCAGCAGCTTAGATGGGGGCCCAAATCAGCCCCAGCATTTT. Its translation is CASSLDGGPNQPQHF.

This clone was seen only once. The CDR3 DNA reads as TGTGCCATCTCGAGCGGGGTTTTGGAGGGATATGGCTACACCTTC. This encodes CAISSGVLEGYGYTF. The chain is built from TRBV10-3 and TRBJ1-2; D is uncertain. Germline CDR1 ENHRY, CDR2 SYGVKD. The CDR3 contains 15 residues. V was trimmed by 8 bases and J by 5 bases, leaving 21 bases between them.

The chain combines TRBV18 with TRBJ1-6, with TRBD1 identical over 8 bases. The germline V gene has CDR1 KGHSH and CDR2 LQKENI. V was clipped by 3 bases and J by 5 bases; unmatched bases: 6. The CDR3 sequence is 16 residues long. This CDR3 is CASSPDRGDNNSPLHF. The CDR3 DNA follows: TGTGCCAGCTCACCCGACAGGGGAGACAATAATTCACCCCTCCACTTT.

This rearrangement joins TRBV19 to TRBJ2-3, with D perhaps assigned TRBD1 or TRBD2 (5 bases each). This CDR3 has 14 amino acids. CDR1 and CDR2 from the germline V gene are LNHDA and SQIVND (reference sequence). V was clipped by 6 bases and J by 2 bases, with 12 bases between them. CDR3 in amino acids: CASRLRDHTDTQYF. The CDR3 DNA reads TGTGCCAGTAGGCTCCGGGACCACACAGATACGCAGTATTTT. The full variable domain, in which reference TRBV19 and TRBJ2-3 provide the parts outside the CDR3, is DGGITQSPKYLFRKEGQNVTLSCEQNLNHDAMYWYRQDPGQGLRLIYYSQIVNDFQKGDIAEGYSVSREKKESFPLTVTSAQKNPTAFYLCASRLRDHTDTQYFGPGTRLTVL.

The V gene is TRBV7-8, the J gene TRBJ2-7; 9 nucleotides agree with TRBD1. The trim removed 6 bases at V and 3 bases at J, leaving 9 bases unmatched. The CDR3 extends over 15 amino acids. Germline V gives CDR1 SGHVS, CDR2 FQNEAQ. CDR3 protein: CASRLGQGYVYEQYF. CDR3 in DNA: TGTGCCAGCAGATTGGGACAGGGCTACGTCTACGAGCAGTACTTC.

This sequence joins TRBV19 and TRBJ1-2, with D hard to call. V lost 6 bases to trimming and J lost 4 bases, with 18 bases between them. Germline assignment: CDR1 LNHDA and CDR2 SQIVND (reference sequence). The CDR3 extends over 15 amino acids. The CDR3 region has the DNA TGTGCCAGTAGGACCGGTTCCACCTATATCTATGGCTACACCTTC. This encodes CASRTGSTYIYGYTF.

This clone was picked up one time. J is TRBJ2-1 and V is TRBV5-1, with D unresolved. This CDR3 has 14 residues. CDR1 and CDR2 from the germline V gene are SGHRS and YFSETQ. V lost 0 bases to trimming and J lost 5 bases, with 9 bases between them. The CDR3 DNA is TGCGCCAGCAGCTTGGCTCTTAGCAACAATGAGCAGTTCTTC. Amino acid sequence: CASSLALSNNEQFF.

The chain combines TRBV5-1 with TRBJ2-5, with 10 bases lining up with TRBD2. The CDR3 totals 15 residues. V lost 3 bases, J lost 5 bases, and 7 bases stayed unmatched. From germline, CDR1 is SGHRS and CDR2 YFSETQ. The CDR3 DNA is TGCGCCAGCAGCTCAAGCGGGAGGGCCGAGGAGACCCAGTACTTC. Translation: CASSSSGRAEETQYF.

V is TRBV28 and J is TRBJ1-5; 7 nucleotides match TRBD1. Per germline, CDR1 MDHEN and CDR2 SYDVKM. The ends lost 5 bases at V and 6 bases at J; junction bases unmatched: 10. This CDR3 has 15 amino acids. The DNA of the CDR3 is TGTGCCAGCAGTACCCCCTCAGGGGGTACTCAGCCCCAGCATTTT. Translation gives CASSTPSGGTQPQHF.

The J gene is TRBJ2-1, the V gene TRBV7-8, with 7 bases that match TRBD2. V shed 2 bases and J 6 bases; nucleotides not matched to a gene: 7. CDR1 is SGHVS, CDR2 FQNEAQ, per germline. There are 15 residues in the CDR3. CDR3 protein: CASSLSREIVNEQFF. CDR3 DNA: TGTGCCAGCAGCTTATCGCGGGAGATCGTCAATGAGCAGTTCTTC.

The chain carries TRBV30 and TRBJ1-3; no reliable D call. The CDR3 is 13 residues long. Germline V gene sequence: CDR1 GTSNPN, CDR2 SVGIG (reference sequence). V lost 1 base and J lost 2, with 6 bases in between. This CDR3 reads CAWSGWAGNTIYF. Written as DNA, the CDR3 is TGTGCCTGGAGTGGCTGGGCTGGAAACACCATATATTTT.